This T cell receptor beta chain was captured in a study of T cell changes during pregnancy in multiple sclerosis. The table came from immunoSEQ multiplex PCR; TCRdb's copy has only in-frame clones and leaves some out. This table has under 120,000 clones, approximately 90% appearing once. This CDR3 has 12 amino acids. Germline values: CDR1 MNHEY, CDR2 SMNVEV (reference sequence). Trimming took 3 bases from V and 9 from J, leaving 6 bases between them. The sample here was peripheral blood, taken after pregnancy. The chain carries TRBV27 and TRBJ1-6; D not resolved. This clonotype originated in a female donor with multiple sclerosis, enrolled in a pregnancy study. The CDR3 sequence: CASSFEGSPLHF. The CDR3 bases are TGTGCCAGCAGTTTCGAGGGTTCACCCCTCCACTTT.